The entry below gives a single TCR beta chain sequence along with its context. Its antigen is currently unknown. 13 Jbeta primers and 60 Vbeta primers were used for the PCR. The protocol was immunoSEQ multiplex PCR, while the TCRdb copy is restricted to in-frame clones and leaves out a portion. The sample has over 90,000 clones, approximately 64% seen once. The data stem from a study of cytomegalovirus exposure and HLA in healthy donors. Across the whole study: Genetic ancestry analysis placed around 76% of the 398 donors that were genotyped in the Caucasian-associated cluster.

General study results and limits: When presence/absence was analysed, sequencing depth was taken to be roughly uniform across donors. It is likely that the observed cluster of highly shared sequence variants was a sequencing artifact.

The sequence was obtained from a human donor in good health. The sample taken for sequencing was PBMCs.

The CDR3 loop is CSASLAYEQYF. CDR3 DNA: TGCAGTGCTAGTTTAGCCTACGAGCAGTACTTC. This sequence joins TRBV20-1 and TRBJ2-7; D gene unclear. Germline CDR1 reads DFQATT; CDR2 reads SNEGSKA (reference sequence). Trimming took off 3 bases at V and 2 bases at J, with 5 bases between the two ends. The CDR3 contains 11 residues.